A selection of T cell receptor beta chains follows, all from one sample in a study of T cell responses to AZD1222 COVID-19 vaccine. TCRdb's copy holds only in-frame clones and misses some; the assay was immunoSEQ multiplex PCR. The sample shows 130,000 to 150,000 clones, approximately 94% of them seen only once. Sample: peripheral blood, taken on day 0 of AZD1222 vaccination. The receptor source for this set is an adult in good health. Both conserved end residues are part of each CDR3. Fields, in order: clone size, D gene, V gene, J gene, CDR3 protein, CDR3 DNA. A D gene is named only where the DNA matches it firmly. The listing skips clone size in some rows; elsewhere it reads once, few, many or a size class.

>NA|TRBD2|TRBV6-5|TRBJ2-1
CASSYEAGGHYNEQFF
TGTGCCAGCAGTTACGAGGCGGGGGGCCACTACAATGAGCAGTTCTTC
>NA|NA|TRBV3-1/TRBV3-2|TRBJ1-6
CASSPRDSRNSPLHF
TGTGCCAGCAGCCCCAGGGATTCGCGTAATTCACCCCTCCACTTT
>NA|TRBD1|TRBV27|TRBJ2-7
CASGLRQGENEQYF
TGTGCCAGCGGGTTGAGACAGGGGGAAAACGAGCAGTACTTC
>once|NA|TRBV27|TRBJ2-7
CASSRGTAYEQYF
TGTGCCAGCAGCCGCGGGACAGCGTACGAGCAGTACTTC
>NA|NA|TRBV13|TRBJ1-6
CASSLGQKVGLSSPLHF
TGTGCCAGCAGCTTAGGCCAGAAAGTGGGATTGTCTTCACCCCTCCACTTT
>NA|TRBD1|TRBV9|TRBJ1-6
CASSPTGTGGAPLHF
TGTGCCAGCAGCCCTACCGGGACAGGTGGGGCACCCCTCCACTTT
>NA|TRBD2|TRBV5-4|TRBJ2-1
CASSLSGTSGPRGEQFF
TGTGCCAGCAGCTTATCCGGGACTAGCGGCCCCAGGGGTGAGCAGTTCTTC
>NA|NA|TRBV6-5|TRBJ1-1
CASSNRNTEAFF
TGTGCCAGCAGTAATAGGAACACTGAAGCTTTCTTT
>NA|TRBD2|TRBV5-6|TRBJ2-7
CASSLALAYEQYF
TGTGCCAGCAGCTTGGCACTAGCGTACGAGCAGTACTTC
>NA|NA|TRBV30|TRBJ1-1
CAWSKGNTEAFF
TGTGCCTGGAGTAAAGGGAACACTGAAGCTTTCTTT
>once|NA|TRBV27|TRBJ1-6
CASSLAGEVGSPLHF
TGTGCCAGCAGTTTAGCAGGGGAGGTTGGTTCACCCCTCCACTTT
>NA|TRBD2|TRBV15|TRBJ2-1
CATSRAREKNEQFF
TGTGCCACCAGCAGAGCGCGGGAGAAGAATGAGCAGTTCTTC
>few|TRBD1|TRBV5-1|TRBJ1-2
CASSQLWRGRDGYTF
TGCGCCAGCAGCCAACTTTGGAGGGGGCGTGATGGCTACACCTTC
>NA|TRBD1|TRBV5-1|TRBJ1-1
CASSLGNRGNTEAFF
TGCGCCAGCAGCTTGGGAAACAGGGGAAACACTGAAGCTTTCTTT
>NA|TRBD1|TRBV19|TRBJ1-2
CASSRQGADYGYTF
TGTGCCAGTAGCCGACAGGGGGCGGACTATGGCTACACCTTC
>NA|NA|TRBV28|TRBJ1-5
CASRLTEGYQPQHF
TGTGCCAGCAGACTAACAGAGGGCTATCAGCCCCAGCATTTT